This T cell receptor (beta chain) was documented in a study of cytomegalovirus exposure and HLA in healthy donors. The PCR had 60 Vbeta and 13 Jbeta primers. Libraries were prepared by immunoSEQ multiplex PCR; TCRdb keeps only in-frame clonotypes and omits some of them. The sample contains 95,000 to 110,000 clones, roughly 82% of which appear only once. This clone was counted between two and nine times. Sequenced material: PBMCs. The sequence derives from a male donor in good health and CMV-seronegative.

In nucleotides, the CDR3 is TGTGCCAGCACCATGGACTGGAACACTGAAGCTTTCTTT. The encoded protein is CASTMDWNTEAFF. The chain links TRBV5-4 to TRBJ1-1; unclear D gene. With 6 bases removed from V and 1 base from J, the gap between germline ends came to 10 bases. The CDR3 consists of 13 residues. Germline CDR1 is SGHNT and CDR2 is YYREEE (reference sequence). Drawing the rest from reference TRBV5-4 and TRBJ1-1, the complete variable domain is ETGVTQSPTHLIKTRGQQVTLRCSSQSGHNTVSWYQQALGQGPQFIFQYYREEENGRGNFPPRFSGLQFPNYSSELNVNALELDDSALYLCASTMDWNTEAFFGQGTRLTVV.